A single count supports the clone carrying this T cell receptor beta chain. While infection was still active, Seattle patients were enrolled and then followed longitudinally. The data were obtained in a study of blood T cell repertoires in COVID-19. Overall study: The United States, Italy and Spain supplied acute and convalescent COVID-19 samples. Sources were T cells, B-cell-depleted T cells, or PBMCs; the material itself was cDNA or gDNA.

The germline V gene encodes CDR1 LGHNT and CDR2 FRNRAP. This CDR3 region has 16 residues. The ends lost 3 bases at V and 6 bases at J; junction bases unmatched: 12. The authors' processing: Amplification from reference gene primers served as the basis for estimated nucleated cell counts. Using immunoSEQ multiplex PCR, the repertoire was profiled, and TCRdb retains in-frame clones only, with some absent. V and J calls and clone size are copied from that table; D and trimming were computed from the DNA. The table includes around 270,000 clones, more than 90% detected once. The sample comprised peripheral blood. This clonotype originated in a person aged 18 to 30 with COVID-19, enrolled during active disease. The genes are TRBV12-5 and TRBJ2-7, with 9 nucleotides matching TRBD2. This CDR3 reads CASGFSVRSGRSEQYF. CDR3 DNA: TGTGCTAGTGGTTTTTCCGTGCGTAGCGGGAGATCCGAGCAGTACTTC.